This passage covers 21 T cell receptor beta chains from one sample sequenced in a study of metastatic and nonmetastatic thyroid tumors. Treatment of any kind had been given to no patient before thyroid surgery. TCRdb redid the clone calls on the PCR reads using MiXCR. The repertoire holds approximately 19,000 clones, with 37% as singletons. The sample consisted of tumor tissue. Source of these receptors: a female donor with papillary thyroid cancer or a benign thyroid nodule (not recorded which). Some clones in this sample may be carry-over from other donors' samples.

V is TRBV5-1 and J is TRBJ1-1; weak D call: TRBD1 (5 bases). V was clipped by 4 bases and J by 1 base, with 23 bases between them. The CDR3 extends over 18 amino acids. Germline values: CDR1 SGHRS, CDR2 YFSETQ. CDR3 DNA sequence: TGCGCCAGCAGCCGGGGGATACTAAAAATAGAGGCGAACACTGAAGCTTTCTTT. Amino acid sequence: CASSRGILKIEANTEAFF.

V and J are TRBV9 and TRBJ2-3; no clear D. There are 13 residues in the CDR3. The ends were cut back, 3 bases at V and 1 base at J, with 6 bases in the middle. Germline CDR1 reads SGDLS; CDR2 reads YYNGEE. DNA of the CDR3: TGTGCCAGCAGCGATCCCGGCACAGATACGCAGTATTTT. It is translated as CASSDPGTDTQYF.

V usage is TRBV25-1 and J usage is TRBJ2-2; the match to TRBD1 covers 7 bases. The CDR3 loop spans 14 amino acids. Germline CDR1 reads MGHDK; CDR2 reads SYGVNS. V shed 3 bases, J shed 3 bases, and the junction held 1 base outside the gene matches. The CDR3 nucleotides read TGTGCCAGCAGTGACGGGACAGACACCGGGGAGCTGTTTTTT. It yields the protein CASSDGTDTGELFF.

This clone was detected only a few times. The chain carries TRBV27 and TRBJ2-2; either TRBD1 or TRBD2 may supply D (5 bases each). Germline CDR1 is MNHEY and CDR2 is SMNVEV (reference sequence). Trimming pared 3 bases from V and 6 bases from J, leaving 20 bases between. CDR3 size: 17 residues. CDR3 loop: CASSLSWDGGGPGELFF. In DNA form, the CDR3 reads TGTGCCAGCAGTTTGTCGTGGGACGGAGGAGGTCCCGGGGAGCTGTTTTTT.

Written as DNA, the CDR3 is TGTGCCAGTAGTATCGGGACAGGGTCAGAGACCCAGTACTTC. It is translated as CASSIGTGSETQYF. The chain carries TRBV19 and TRBJ2-5; 9 nucleotides line up with TRBD1. V lost 3 bases, J lost 4 bases, and 3 bases stayed unmatched. CDR3 length equals 14 residues. Germline values: CDR1 LNHDA, CDR2 SQIVND (reference sequence).

This clone was seen a handful of times. The V and J genes are TRBV28 and TRBJ2-7; unclear D gene. This CDR3 is 14 amino acids long. CDR1 is MDHEN and CDR2 is SYDVKM in the germline V gene. Trimming removed 2 bases from V and 3 bases from J, with 11 bases in between. The CDR3 spells CASSLIGSFYEQYF. The CDR3 DNA follows: TGTGCCAGCAGTTTAATTGGCAGTTTCTACGAGCAGTACTTC.

For the CDR3, the DNA is TGTGCCAGCAGCTTAGGGCAGAGGTTCAACTCTGAAGCTTTCTTT. It yields the protein CASSLGQRFNSEAFF. The rearrangement uses TRBV7-6 and TRBJ1-1; D uncertain. V lost 1 base to trimming and J lost 6 bases, with 15 bases between them. The germline V gene has CDR1 SGHVS and CDR2 FNYEAQ. The CDR3 is 15 amino acids. Using reference TRBV7-6 and TRBJ1-1 for the parts outside the CDR3, the full variable domain is GAGVSQSPRYKVTKRGQDVALRCDPISGHVSLYWYRQALGQGPEFLTYFNYEAQQDKSGLPNDRFSAERPEGSISTLTIQRTEQRDSAMYRCASSLGQRFNSEAFFGQGTRLTVV.

The chain employs TRBV5-1 and TRBJ2-5, with TRBD1 identical over 7 bases. After removal of 4 bases from V and 2 bases from J, the junction contained 11 bases not matched to a gene. The CDR3 has 16 residues. CDR1 is SGHRS, CDR2 YFSETQ, per germline. For the CDR3, the DNA is TGCGCCAGCAGCCTCACTTGGAGGACAGGACAAGAGACCCAGTACTTC. It is translated as CASSLTWRTGQETQYF.

This clone was seen a handful of times. The genes are TRBV27 and TRBJ2-2; 10 nucleotides align to TRBD1. This CDR3 comprises 15 residues. V lost 3 bases and J lost 6; bases outside the gene matches: 4. Per the germline V gene, CDR1 is MNHEY and CDR2 is SMNVEV (reference sequence). The CDR3 DNA is TGTGCCAGCAGTTTCGGGACAGGGGAAGCCGGGGAGCTGTTTTTT. It codes for CASSFGTGEAGELFF.

The chain couples TRBV7-9 to TRBJ2-2, with D tentatively TRBD1 (6 bases). The CDR3 sequence is 15 residues long. CDR1 and CDR2 from the germline V gene are SEHNR and FQNEAQ (reference sequence). V dropped 5 bases and J dropped 2 bases, with 12 bases sitting between them. The CDR3 reads CASSPGAVNTGELFF. In DNA, the CDR3 is TGTGCCAGCAGCCCAGGGGCTGTTAACACCGGGGAGCTGTTTTTT.

The sample holds a few counts of this clone. V and J are TRBV15 and TRBJ2-7; 10 nucleotides agree with TRBD2. Germline V gives CDR1 LNHNV, CDR2 YYDKDF (reference sequence). The ends lost 0 bases at V and 11 bases at J; junction bases unmatched: 10. This CDR3 has 15 residues. The CDR3 DNA sequence: TGTGCCACCAGCAGAGATCGGCCTAGCGGGAGTATGAAGTACTTC. Protein product: CATSRDRPSGSMKYF.

The genes are TRBV18 and TRBJ2-7; D is perhaps TRBD1 (6 bases). The germline CDR1 and CDR2 sequences are KGHSH and LQKENI. V shed 3 bases and J shed 6 bases, with 9 bases lying between them. The CDR3 contains 12 residues. The CDR3 DNA is TGTGCCAGCTCACCGAACAGGGCCGAGCAGTACTTC. Its translation: CASSPNRAEQYF.

The V call is TRBV6-2 or TRBV6-3, the J call TRBJ2-5; D is tentatively TRBD1 or TRBD2 (6 bases each). The germline V gene encodes CDR1 MNHEY and CDR2 SVGEGT. Trimming removed 7 bases at V and 5 bases at J, with 17 bases between. The CDR3 runs 14 residues. CDR3 bases: TGTGCCAGCATAAGGGGGGCCCGGGGGGAGACCCAGTACTTC. This translates into CASIRGARGETQYF.

The chain carries TRBV2 and TRBJ2-7; D perhaps matches TRBD2 (6 bases). The germline V gene has CDR1 SNHLY and CDR2 FYNNEI. This CDR3 region has 14 residues. V was trimmed by 6 bases and J by 1 base, leaving 13 bases between them. CDR3 sequence (DNA): TGTGCCAGCAGGGAAAGTAGCGGATCCTACGAGCAGTACTTC. Translated, it gives CASRESSGSYEQYF.

This clone was counted a few times. This specimen includes other DNA sequences encoding the same CDR3. The gene calls are TRBV20-1 and TRBJ2-7; TRBD2 matches 9 bases. This CDR3 has 15 amino acids. V shed 0 bases and J 0 bases; nucleotides not matched to a gene: 3. Germline V gene sequence: CDR1 DFQATT, CDR2 SNEGSKA (reference sequence). The CDR3 DNA sequence: TGCAGTGCTAGAGAGGGTAGCGGGAGCTCCTACGAGCAGTACTTC. The encoded protein is CSAREGSGSSYEQYF.

This clone has just a few counts. Other DNA sequences in this sample translate to the same CDR3. This rearrangement joins TRBV6-1 to TRBJ2-2; 8 bases line up with TRBD2. Trimming at V came to 3 bases and at J to 3 bases, leaving 0 bases not matched to a gene. Germline V gene sequence: CDR1 MNHNS, CDR2 SASEGT. CDR3 length equals 14 residues. The DNA for the CDR3 is TGTGCCAGCAGTGAGGGACTAGACACCGGGGAGCTGTTTTTT. Translation gives CASSEGLDTGELFF.

The rearrangement links TRBV12-3 or TRBV12-4 to TRBJ2-3; D unresolved. The CDR3 runs 12 residues. V shed 3 bases and J shed 4 bases, with 5 bases lying between them. The CDR3 bases are TGTGCCAGCAGTTTGATGGCAGATACGCAGTATTTT. It specifies CASSLMADTQYF.

The DNA for the CDR3 is TGTGCCAGCAGGCCGGACACCTTCACCGGGGAGCTGTTTTTT. Protein: CASRPDTFTGELFF. This chain uses TRBV28 with TRBJ2-2; maybe TRBD1 (5 bases). The CDR3 has 14 residues. V lost 6 bases to trimming and J lost 4 bases, with 12 bases between them. Germline values: CDR1 MDHEN, CDR2 SYDVKM.

This clone was seen only a few times. CDR3: CASSSSPSGGIGYTF. The CDR3 DNA sequence: TGTGCCAGCAGTTCTTCCCCATCAGGGGGAATAGGCTACACCTTC. The chain carries TRBV27 and TRBJ1-2; 7 nucleotides line up with TRBD1. Germline trimming cut 4 bases from V and 8 bases from J; bases unmatched to any gene: 13. Per the germline V gene, CDR1 is MNHEY and CDR2 is SMNVEV (reference sequence). The CDR3 is 15 amino acids.

A note on this clone: This could be a read error, since a much larger clone is one nucleotide away. The same CDR3 arises from other DNA sequences in this sample as well. The rearrangement joins TRBV28 to TRBJ2-4; D is perhaps TRBD2 (5 bases). V was pared by 5 bases and J by 1 base, with 12 bases between. Looked up from germline, CDR1 is MDHEN and CDR2 is SYDVKM. The CDR3 runs 15 residues. CDR3 loop: CASSRRSGAKNIQYF. DNA for the CDR3: TGTGCCAGCAGTCGGAGGTCGGGTGCCAAAAACATTCAGTACTTC.

This chain uses TRBV5-1 with TRBJ1-5, with D unclear. The CDR3 runs 15 residues. Germline CDR1 and CDR2: SGHRS and YFSETQ. V shed 0 bases and J shed 3 bases, with 10 bases lying between them. CDR3 in DNA: TGCGCCAGCAGCTTGGTGTACGGGTCCAATCAGCCCCAGCATTTT. Its protein is CASSLVYGSNQPQHF. The complete variable domain, with remaining parts taken from reference TRBV5-1 and TRBJ1-5, reads KAGVTQTPRYLIKTRGQQVTLSCSPISGHRSVSWYQQTPGQGLQFLFEYFSETQRNKGNFPGRFSGRQFSNSRSEMNVSTLELGDSALYLCASSLVYGSNQPQHFGDGTRLSIL.